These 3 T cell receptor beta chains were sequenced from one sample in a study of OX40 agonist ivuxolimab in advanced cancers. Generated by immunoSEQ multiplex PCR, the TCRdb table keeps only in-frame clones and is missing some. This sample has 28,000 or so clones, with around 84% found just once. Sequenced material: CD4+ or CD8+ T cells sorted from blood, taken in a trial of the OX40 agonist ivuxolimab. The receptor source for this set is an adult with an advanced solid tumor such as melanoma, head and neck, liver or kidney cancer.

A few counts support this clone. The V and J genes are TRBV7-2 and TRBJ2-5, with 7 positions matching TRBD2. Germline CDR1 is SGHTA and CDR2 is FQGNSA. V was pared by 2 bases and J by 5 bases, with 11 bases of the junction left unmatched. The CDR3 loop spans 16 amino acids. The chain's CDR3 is CASSLSGRDGRETQYF. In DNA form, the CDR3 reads TGTGCCAGCAGCTTAAGTGGGAGAGACGGGAGGGAGACCCAGTACTTC.

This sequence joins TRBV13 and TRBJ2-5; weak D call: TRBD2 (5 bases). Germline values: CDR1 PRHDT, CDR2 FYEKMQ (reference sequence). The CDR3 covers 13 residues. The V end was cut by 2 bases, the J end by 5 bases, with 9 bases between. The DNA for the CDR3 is TGTGCCAGCAGCTTACCTAGCACGGAGACCCAGTACTTC. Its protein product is CASSLPSTETQYF.

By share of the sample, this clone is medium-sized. CDR3 DNA sequence: TGTGCCAGCTCTCTCTATCGGGGACTAGCGGGAGATGAGAACGAGCAGTACTTC. It is translated as CASSLYRGLAGDENEQYF. V is TRBV18 and J is TRBJ2-7; 14 nucleotides agree with TRBD2. Losses at the gene ends were 6 bases for V and 5 bases for J; bases not matched to a gene: 15. Germline CDR1 reads KGHSH; CDR2 reads LQKENI. The CDR3 has 18 amino acids.